This TCR beta chain came from a study of blood T cell repertoires in COVID-19. The CDR3 is made up of 14 amino acids. Germline V gene data show CDR1 as SNHLY and CDR2 as FYNNEI. Trimming pared 2 bases from V and 0 bases from J, leaving 7 bases between. TCRdb keeps only in-frame clones here, not all; method: immunoSEQ multiplex PCR. This table holds around 460,000 clones, about 90% found once. J is TRBJ1-2 and V is TRBV2; D not certain. This sequence originates from a man younger than 30 with COVID-19, enrolled during active disease. The specimen was peripheral blood. CDR3 DNA sequence: TGTGCCAGCAGTGAAATGTCAGCTAACTATGGCTACACCTTC. This translates into CASSEMSANYGYTF.